The TCR beta chain described here comes from a study of control samples from healthy donors and cancer patients. The CDR3 spans 13 residues. Between the trimmed V and J ends, which lost 6 bases and 4 bases, there was a span of 13 bases. Germline assignment: CDR1 SGDLS and CDR2 YYNGEE. TCRdb keeps only in-frame clones here, not all; method: immunoSEQ multiplex PCR. This table holds approximately 110,000 clones, roughly 90% found once. The V gene is TRBV9, the J gene TRBJ1-2; D perhaps matches TRBD1 (5 bases). This sequence was found in a woman in her forties or fifties in good health. Sequencing was done on a sample of blood. The CDR3 spells CASTRDPLYGYTF. In nucleotides, the CDR3 is TGTGCCAGCACACGGGACCCTCTCTATGGCTACACCTTC.